The 2 T cell receptor beta chains listed next were all sequenced from one sample in a study of cytomegalovirus exposure and HLA in healthy donors (dated by TCRdb to 2017 to 2019). The library was prepared using the immunoSEQ multiplex PCR assay. For the multiplex PCR, a mixture combining 60 forward primers for TCR Vbeta segments and 13 reverse primers for TCR Jbeta segments was used. TCRdb took this table from immuneACCESS and kept in-frame rearrangements with V and J called. Such tables lack part of the clones; where checked against another copy, unresolved V genes explain under half of the gap, and the rest is unexplained. The sample table includes approximately 120,000 clones. Of the sample, more than 0.9% falls within the top ten clones. The source material was PBMCs. These receptors were taken from a man between 18 and 35 years old in good health and CMV-seronegative.

V usage is TRBV6-1 and J usage is TRBJ2-2; D is perhaps TRBD1 (6 bases). This CDR3 is built from 15 residues. Germline assignment: CDR1 MNHNS and CDR2 SASEGT. Trimming removed 6 bases at V and 2 bases at J, with 13 bases between. The CDR3 region has the DNA TGTGCCAGCAGGACCGGGACATCCAACACCGGGGAGCTGTTTTTT. The encoded protein is CASRTGTSNTGELFF.

V is TRBV6-1 and J is TRBJ2-2; 8 bases align to TRBD2. Germline V lookup: CDR1 MNHNS, CDR2 SASEGT. Trimming removed 7 bases from V and 0 bases from J; junction bases left unmatched: 1. This CDR3 spans 14 amino acids. This CDR3 is CASTGGSNTGELFF. DNA for the CDR3: TGTGCCAGCACGGGAGGGTCGAACACCGGGGAGCTGTTTTTT.